This TCR beta chain was recorded in a study of graft-versus-host responses after intestinal transplantation (dated by TCRdb to about 2021). Regarding the complete study: Recipients received multivisceral, liver-intestinal, or isolated intestinal transplants. All recipients received anti-thymocyte globulin induction followed by maintenance tacrolimus and steroids for around three years. Bulk TCR-beta CDR3 sequencing was used to track graft-versus-host and host-versus-graft alloreactive T cell clones in the graft, circulation and bone marrow after intestinal transplantation. Alloreactive clones were identified by sequencing pre-transplant mixed lymphocyte reaction products and comparing them with unstimulated pre-transplant donor and recipient T cells. A cohort of under 30 intestinal transplant recipients, including one retransplant, was enrolled, and a few patients lacking pretransplant specimens were excluded. A peak of at least 4% donor T cells among recipient peripheral blood mononuclear cells was the definition used for donor T cell macrochimerism. Samples from a few later patients were sequenced in-house on an Illumina MiSeq with MiXCR processing rather than by the commercial service.

Paper-wide results and their limitations: High GvH to HvG T cell clonal ratios were observed in the allografts of patients with donor T cell macrochimerism. Conclusions were limited by the relatively low number and heterogeneity of intestinal transplant patients. Early after transplant, peak levels of circulating GvH clones were associated with declines in HvG clones. GvH clones were detected in recipient bone marrow, and some of these GvH clones were observed earlier in ileal mucosa or blood, consistent with an intestinal mucosal origin.

The V and J ends are trimmed by 2 bases and 6 bases, leaving 14 bases between them. The CDR3 goes from the cysteine to the phenylalanine over 15 residues. Only the CDR3 region is kept as DNA, spanning 45 bases read in frame from base 1. As encoded in the germline V gene (reference sequence), CDR1 is LNHDA while CDR2 is SQIVND. Library generation was performed with the immunoSEQ multiplex PCR assay. For most patients, genomic DNA was isolated with the Qiagen DNeasy Blood and Tissue Kit and sent frozen to Adaptive Biotechnologies for TCR sequencing. For most patients, genomic DNA was subjected to high-throughput TCR-beta CDR3 sequencing by Adaptive Biotechnologies. The original pipeline was this. TCR sequencing data for 15 to 20 patients were retrieved from Adaptive's ImmunoSEQ software; a few other patients were processed with MiXCR and VDJtools. To correct CD4 versus CD8 sorting errors, sequences present in both subsets at a frequency ratio below 5:1 were removed. CDR3 nucleotide sequences shared by donor and recipient were removed because the origin of these sequences could not be assigned. To be classed as alloreactive, a clone needed at least 2-fold expansion over unstimulated cells and a minimum CFSE-low frequency of 0.002% (template counts) or 0.001% (read counts). Clones detected in sequenced pre-transplant spleen, lymph node, or MLR CFSE-low populations of the donor or recipient were defined as mappable. The cumulative frequency of alloreactive clones was calculated as a percentage of all sequences, weighted by copy number. TCRdb limited this immuneACCESS table to in-frame rearrangements with V and J called. A share of clones is missing; checked studies link under half to unresolved V genes, and the rest is unexplained. That table supplies the V and J calls and clone size; D and trimming were determined from the DNA. In all, the sample holds around 90,000 clones, and roughly 91% of those were seen once. About 1.1% of the sample is in the top ten clones.

According to the study, the label for this sample's time point signals: cells obtained before transplantation from donor or recipient. CD3+CD4+ and CD3+CD8+ populations were FACS-sorted from unstimulated pre-transplant donor and recipient cells taken from spleen or lymph nodes. As regards this clone: No antigen is known for it. The sample holds no much larger clone one base away, and base qualities are not on file.

This clonotype originated in a human donor who was the organ donor for an intestinal transplant. The specimen comprised unstimulated CD8+ T cells sorted from spleen or lymph node cells, sampled before transplant. The rearrangement combines TRBV19 with TRBJ2-1; the D segment could be TRBD1, given 6 matching bases. The nucleotide sequence is given as TGTGCCAGTAGTATATTTGCAGTAGGGGGCAATGAGCAGTTCTTC. This gives the protein CASSIFAVGGNEQFF.